This T cell receptor beta chain was found in a study of shared clonotypes between healthy human individuals. Study observations and caveats: Relative to their counterparts shared across all four donors, non-shared clonotypes exhibited diminished generation probabilities.

The CDR3 length is 15 residues. The germline CDR1 and CDR2 sequences are GTSNPN and SVGIG (reference sequence). V shed 0 bases and J shed 3 bases, with 13 bases lying between them. As to this clone: Its antigen is still unknown.

TCRdb keeps only in-frame clones here, not all; method: immunoSEQ multiplex PCR. The data hold a few million clones, with more than 80% observed a single time. The sequence derives from a man aged 18 to 29 in good health. The chain uses TRBV30 and TRBJ2-3; D possibly corresponds to TRBD2 (6 bases). Sequencing was done on a sample of naive CD4+ T cells sorted from blood. Sample subset: CD45RA+ positively selected. The CDR3, as DNA: TGTGCCTGGAGTGTTGGCGGGGTTCGAACAGATACGCAGTATTTT. Amino acid sequence: CAWSVGGVRTDTQYF.